This T cell receptor beta chain came from a study of blood T cell repertoires in COVID-19. TCRdb's copy holds only in-frame clones and misses some; the assay was immunoSEQ multiplex PCR. The table has about 69,000 clones, around 83% seen once. The sequenced sample was peripheral blood. This sequence originates from a woman of 80 years or more with acute or convalescent COVID-19.

The CDR3 nucleotides read TGTGCCAGCAGTGACCGGGACAGGGGTGTCACTGAAGCTTTCTTT. Protein: CASSDRDRGVTEAFF. This chain connects TRBV6-1 to TRBJ1-1, with 10 bases that match TRBD1. The V and J ends lost 3 bases and 4 bases, in that order; junction bases with no gene match: 5. Germline lookup yields CDR1 MNHNS and CDR2 SASEGT. The CDR3 has 15 residues.